The next 18 T cell receptor beta chains were all read from a single sample in a study of Graves' ophthalmopathy and Graves' hyperthyroidism. RNA transcripts provided the template for amplifying TCR beta CDR3 regions. First-round RT-PCR with HTBI primers preceded a second-round multiplex PCR. One entry per CDR3 protein results from TCRdb running MiXCR on the multiplex PCR reads. The sample holds a few hundred thousand distinct CDR3 sequences, approximately 18% seen once. Sequencing was done on a sample of peripheral blood. The receptors stem from an adult woman with stable Graves' hyperthyroidism.

Comments on this clonotype: A single base separates this from a much larger clone, so it may be a read error. The gene calls are TRBV27 and TRBJ2-7; no clear D gene. V gave up 7 bases and J gave up 3 bases, with 22 bases separating them. The CDR3 contains 16 residues. CDR1 MNHEY and CDR2 SMNVEV come from the germline V gene (reference sequence). The CDR3 loop is CASTRTPRLSFYEQYF. In DNA form, the CDR3 reads TGTGCCAGCACTAGAACCCCCAGGCTGAGCTTCTACGAGCAGTACTTC.

This clonotype occurred many times. The V call is TRBV6-5, the J call TRBJ2-7; possibly TRBD2 for D (6 bases). Germline CDR1 MNHEY, CDR2 SVGAGI. V lost 5 bases and J lost 3, with 17 bases in between. CDR3 length: 15 amino acids. Here the CDR3 reads CASSNGGQTFYEQYF. DNA for the CDR3: TGTGCCAGCAGTAACGGGGGTCAGACATTCTACGAGCAGTACTTC.

This clonotype was counted at least ten times. The chain carries TRBV27 and TRBJ1-1; TRBD1 agrees at 8 bases. The CDR3 is 13 residues long. V lost 4 bases and J lost 5; bases outside the gene matches: 3. Germline V lookup: CDR1 MNHEY, CDR2 SMNVEV (reference sequence). As DNA, the CDR3 is TGTGCCAGCAGTTCGACAGGGGATACTGAAGCTTTCTTT. Its protein product is CASSSTGDTEAFF.

This clonotype was counted a few times. The CDR3 sequence: CASRPVQGAGELFF. The CDR3 DNA reads TGTGCCAGCAGGCCCGTGCAGGGGGCCGGGGAGCTGTTTTTT. The chain employs TRBV7-3 and TRBJ2-2, with 7 bases that match TRBD1. Unmatched junction bases numbered 7, after V lost 6 bases and J lost 6 bases. The germline gives CDR1 SGHTA, CDR2 FQGTGA. The CDR3 has 14 residues.

This clonotype was observed a few times. This may arise from a read error, as a much more abundant clone is one base away. The chain carries TRBV6-1 and TRBJ2-5; TRBD2 might be the D (6 bases). The CDR3 is made up of 11 amino acids. Germline loops: CDR1 MNHNS, CDR2 SASEGT. CDR3 protein: CASARRETKYF. CDR3 bases: TGTGCCAGCGCTAGACGGGAGACCAAGTACTTC.

The chain recombines TRBV2 with TRBJ1-1; D is possibly TRBD1 (5 bases). The CDR3 has 16 amino acids. CDR1 is SNHLY, CDR2 FYNNEI, per germline. Trimming removed 4 bases from V and 3 bases from J, with 18 bases in between. CDR3: CASSGDPEFPDTEAFF. The CDR3, as DNA: TGTGCCAGCAGTGGGGACCCCGAGTTCCCGGACACTGAAGCTTTCTTT. Supplemented by reference TRBV2 and TRBJ1-1, the full variable domain reads EPEVTQTPSHQVTQMGQEVILRCVPISNHLYFYWYRQILGQKVEFLVSFYNNEISEKSEIFDDQFSVERPDGSNFTLKIRSTKLEDSAMYFCASSGDPEFPDTEAFFGQGTRLTVV.

The chain links TRBV7-2 to TRBJ2-7, with 11 nucleotides matching TRBD1. Trimming at V came to 2 bases and at J to 4 bases, leaving 4 bases not matched to a gene. Per the germline V gene, CDR1 is SGHTA and CDR2 is FQGNSA. The CDR3 is 15 amino acids. The DNA of the CDR3 is TGTGCCAGCAGCTTACAGGGACAGGGGGTATACGAGCAGTACTTC. This gives the protein CASSLQGQGVYEQYF.

In its sample, this clonotype was seen many times. The chain has TRBV6-1 and TRBJ1-6; 8 nucleotides align to TRBD1. The length of the CDR3 is 14 residues. The germline V gene encodes CDR1 MNHNS and CDR2 SASEGT. V was clipped by 6 bases and J by 9 bases; unmatched bases: 7. The CDR3 nucleotides read TGTGCCAGCAGCACGACAGGGGAGAGTTCACCCCTCCACTTT. It codes for CASSTTGESSPLHF.

There are a few counts of this clonotype. The chain couples TRBV5-1 to TRBJ2-7; D remains unclear. The CDR3 has 13 residues. The V gene's germline CDR1 is SGHRS and CDR2 YFSETQ. V lost 4 bases, J lost 9 bases, and 17 bases lay in between. The CDR3: CASSLGRVEWQYF. The CDR3 DNA is TGCGCCAGCAGCCTGGGCCGGGTTGAATGGCAGTACTTC.

The sample holds a few counts of this clonotype. The chain joins TRBV19 to TRBJ1-3, with D uncertain. The V end lost 3 bases, the J end lost 4 bases, and 16 bases lay between the germline ends. Germline V gene sequence: CDR1 LNHDA, CDR2 SQIVND (reference sequence). The CDR3 is 16 amino acids. CDR3 amino acids: CASSMVPYRAGNTIYF. The CDR3 region has the DNA TGTGCCAGTAGTATGGTCCCATACCGGGCAGGAAACACCATATATTTT. The complete variable domain, with remaining parts taken from reference TRBV19 and TRBJ1-3, reads DGGITQSPKYLFRKEGQNVTLSCEQNLNHDAMYWYRQDPGQGLRLIYYSQIVNDFQKGDIAEGYSVSREKKESFPLTVTSAQKNPTAFYLCASSMVPYRAGNTIYFGEGSWLTVV.

This clonotype occurred many times. The conserved closing phenylalanine or tryptophan is absent in this CDR3, likely reflecting a read error. This chain connects TRBV5-1 to TRBJ1-5; TRBD1 is a possible D gene (6 bases). This CDR3 is 14 amino acids long. The V end lost 3 bases, the J end lost 6 bases, and 13 bases lay between the germline ends. Germline V gene lookup returns CDR1 SGHRS and CDR2 YFSETQ. CDR3 protein: CASSYEQGSQPQHL. CDR3 in DNA: TGCGCCAGCAGCTACGAACAGGGAAGTCAGCCCCAGCATCTT.

This clonotype showed up many times. The CDR3 coding sequence is TGCAGTGCTAGAAACCGGGACTACTCCTACGAGCAGTACTTC. It specifies CSARNRDYSYEQYF. The chain joins TRBV20-1 to TRBJ2-7, with 7 bases fitting TRBD2. The CDR3 is 14 amino acids. Germline CDR1 and CDR2: DFQATT and SNEGSKA (reference sequence). The junction had 4 bases not matched to a gene; V was cut back by 2 bases and J by 0 bases.

This clonotype was counted many times. This sequence joins TRBV6-5 and TRBJ2-7, with 7 bases identical to TRBD2. V trimming: 0 bases; J trimming: 2 bases; junction bases outside the gene matches: 7. Germline CDR1 MNHEY, CDR2 SVGAGI. This CDR3 region has 16 residues. CDR3 DNA: TGTGCCAGCAGTTACTCTACCGCGGGAGCACCCTACGAGCAGTACTTC. Translating gives CASSYSTAGAPYEQYF.

Comment on this clonotype: This may arise from a read error, as a much more abundant clone is one base away. This chain links TRBV4-3 with TRBJ2-2, with 7 bases matching TRBD2. J gave up 7 bases and V 4 bases, and 9 bases lay outside the gene matches. The CDR3 covers 15 residues. Germline values: CDR1 LGHNA, CDR2 YSLEER. CDR3 coding DNA: TGCGCCAGCAGCCTAAGCGGGAAATACATCGGGGAGCTGTTTTTT. This sequence encodes CASSLSGKYIGELFF.

A remark on this clonotype: One end of the junction fails to match germline, which may point to a read error. The gene calls are TRBV6-1 and TRBJ2-7; a possible D gene is TRBD1 (6 bases). Germline loops: CDR1 MNHNS, CDR2 SASEGT. The CDR3 loop spans 15 amino acids. The CDR3 bases are TGTGCCAGCAGTGCTAGGACAGTACCCCCCTACGATCAGTACTTC. Encoded protein: CASSARTVPPYDQYF.

This clonotype was counted many times. The chain joins TRBV4-1 to TRBJ2-5, with TRBD1 as a possible D gene (6 bases). Trimming took off 1 base at V and 0 bases at J, with 9 bases between the two ends. The CDR3 has 15 residues. Germline loops: CDR1 MGHRA, CDR2 YSYEKL. Here the CDR3 reads CASSQGTAYQETQYF. CDR3 nucleotide sequence: TGCGCCAGCAGCCAAGGGACAGCGTACCAAGAGACCCAGTACTTC.

The V gene is TRBV20-1, the J gene TRBJ1-6; D is unresolved. Between the trimmed V and J ends, which lost 3 bases and 0 bases, there was a span of 12 bases. CDR1 is DFQATT, CDR2 SNEGSKA, per germline (reference sequence). The CDR3 runs to 16 residues. CDR3 in DNA: TGCAGTGCTAGGCATTCGGGGAGCTCCTATAATTCACCCCTCCACTTT. Translation: CSARHSGSSYNSPLHF.

This clonotype showed up many times. V and J are TRBV20-1 and TRBJ2-7; TRBD2 aligns across 7 bases. Germline V gene data show CDR1 as DFQATT and CDR2 as SNEGSKA (reference sequence). J gave up 4 bases and V 7 bases, and 13 bases lay outside the gene matches. This CDR3 has 14 residues. CDR3 DNA: TGCAGTGTTGGGCAAATGGCTAGCGGTTACGAGCAGTACTTC. Protein product: CSVGQMASGYEQYF.